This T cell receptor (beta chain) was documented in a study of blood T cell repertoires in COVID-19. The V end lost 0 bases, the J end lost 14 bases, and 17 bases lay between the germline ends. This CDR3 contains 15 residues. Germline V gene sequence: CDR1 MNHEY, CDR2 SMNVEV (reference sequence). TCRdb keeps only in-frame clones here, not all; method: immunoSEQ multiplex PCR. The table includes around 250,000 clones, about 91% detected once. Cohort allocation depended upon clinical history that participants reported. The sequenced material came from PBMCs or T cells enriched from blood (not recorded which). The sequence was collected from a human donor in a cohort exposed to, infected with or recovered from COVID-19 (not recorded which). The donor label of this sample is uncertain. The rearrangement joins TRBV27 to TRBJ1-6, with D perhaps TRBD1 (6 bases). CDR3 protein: CASSLSYGKSGALHF. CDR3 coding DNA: TGTGCCAGCAGTTTATCGTACGGGAAGTCAGGGGCCCTCCACTTT.